This T cell receptor (beta chain) came from a study of CD8 T cells in Susac syndrome. Study-level information: Of the sequenced Susac syndrome patients, about six had active disease and eight or nine were in remission. Study-wide results and limits: Roughly 5 Susac-specific public clones appeared in CD8+ TEMRA repertoires, and around 16 in total CD8+ repertoires.

Worth noting for this clonotype: No antigen is known for it.

Trimming at V came to 0 bases and at J to 5 bases, leaving 5 bases not matched to a gene. The V gene's germline CDR1 is MGHRA and CDR2 YSYEKL. This CDR3 is built from 16 residues. Sequencing of TCR beta was undertaken in CD8+ and CD4+ T cells derived from blood. With random hexamers, reverse transcription was performed on about 0.5 to 1 ug of RNA. An immunoSEQ multiplex PCR generated amplified TCR beta CDR3 products spanning 54 Vbeta and 13 Jbeta. TCRdb analysed the immunoSEQ multiplex PCR reads with MiXCR anew, one entry per CDR3 protein. The sample has around 80,000 distinct CDR3 sequences, 90% to 97% seen once.

This receptor was taken from a human donor with Susac syndrome. The chain combines TRBV4-1 with TRBJ2-1, with 9 nucleotides matching TRBD2. Sequencing was performed on CD8+ T cells from PBMCs. As DNA, the CDR3 is TGCGCCAGCAGCCAAGAGCCGCCTAGCGGGGACAATGAGCAGTTCTTC. This gives the protein CASSQEPPSGDNEQFF.